A selection of T cell receptor beta chains follows, all from one sample in a study of blood T cell repertoires in COVID-19. Clones were read by immunoSEQ multiplex PCR, and TCRdb kept only the in-frame ones, dropping some. The table lists roughly 72,000 clones, 88% of them singletons, with around 40% in the top ten. Sequences were obtained from peripheral blood. The receptors come from a human donor in a cohort sampled during active COVID-19. The CDR3 runs from the conserved cysteine through the conserved F or W. The order of the fields is V gene, D gene, CDR3 length, clone size, J gene, CDR3 protein, CDR3 DNA. A D gene is named only where the DNA matches it firmly. For some rows the clone size is stated as once, few or many, or as a class when expanded; others skip it.

v_call: TRBV19
d_call: NA
cdr3_length: 14
clone_size: NA
j_call: TRBJ1-5
cdr3_aa: CASSIRLGNQPQHF
cdr3_nt: TGTGCCAGTAGTATACGACTAGGAAATCAGCCCCAGCATTTT

v_call: TRBV28
d_call: TRBD1
cdr3_length: 16
clone_size: NA
j_call: TRBJ2-3
cdr3_aa: CASSHYGQGPTDTQYF
cdr3_nt: TGTGCCAGCAGTCACTACGGACAGGGCCCCACAGATACGCAGTATTTT

v_call: TRBV11-2
d_call: TRBD1
cdr3_length: 13
clone_size: NA
j_call: TRBJ2-2
cdr3_aa: CASGQGSGGELFF
cdr3_nt: TGTGCCAGCGGACAGGGGTCCGGCGGGGAGCTGTTTTTT

v_call: TRBV7-2
d_call: TRBD2
cdr3_length: 15
clone_size: NA
j_call: TRBJ2-5
cdr3_aa: CASSLGGGGGETQYF
cdr3_nt: TGTGCCAGCAGCTTAGGCGGTGGCGGGGGAGAGACCCAGTACTTC

v_call: TRBV6-5
d_call: NA
cdr3_length: 14
clone_size: NA
j_call: TRBJ2-3
cdr3_aa: CASQGLESTDTQYF
cdr3_nt: TGTGCCAGTCAGGGGCTAGAGAGTACAGATACGCAGTATTTT

v_call: TRBV28
d_call: TRBD1
cdr3_length: 17
clone_size: NA
j_call: TRBJ1-4
cdr3_aa: CASMAPTGQGGSEKLFF
cdr3_nt: TGTGCCAGCATGGCCCCGACAGGCCAGGGGGGAAGTGAAAAACTGTTTTTT

v_call: TRBV6-1
d_call: NA
cdr3_length: 13
clone_size: NA
j_call: TRBJ2-1
cdr3_aa: CASSESAGNEQFF
cdr3_nt: TGTGCCAGCAGTGAGTCGGCAGGTAATGAGCAGTTCTTC

v_call: TRBV19
d_call: TRBD2
cdr3_length: 17
clone_size: once
j_call: TRBJ2-7
cdr3_aa: CASSQITLAGGTYEQYF
cdr3_nt: TGTGCCAGTAGTCAAATCACTTTAGCGGGGGGAACCTACGAGCAGTACTTC

v_call: TRBV24-1
d_call: TRBD2
cdr3_length: 15
clone_size: NA
j_call: TRBJ2-1
cdr3_aa: CATSDAGTSGGEQFF
cdr3_nt: TGTGCCACCAGTGATGCCGGGACTAGCGGTGGTGAGCAGTTCTTC

v_call: TRBV2
d_call: NA
cdr3_length: 16
clone_size: NA
j_call: TRBJ2-2
cdr3_aa: CASTRRHPMNTGELFF
cdr3_nt: TGTGCCAGCACCCGGAGGCACCCAATGAACACCGGGGAGCTGTTTTTT

v_call: TRBV7-2
d_call: TRBD1
cdr3_length: 15
clone_size: once
j_call: TRBJ1-1
cdr3_aa: CASSLEGQSASEAFF
cdr3_nt: TGTGCCAGCAGCCTAGAGGGACAGTCTGCTTCTGAAGCTTTCTTT